This TCR beta chain was identified in a study of CD8 T cells in ankylosing spondylitis listed by TCRdb under 2017. About the full investigation: T cell receptor beta repertoires were profiled in healthy donors and ankylosing spondylitis patients so that disease-linked TCR variants could be found. The full study cohort was made up of about 24 ankylosing spondylitis patients and 108 healthy donors. Peripheral blood samples were taken, and synovial fluid was additionally collected from ankylosing spondylitis patients.

The sample holds many counts of this clonotype. There is no known antigen for this receptor. There are no base qualities to consult, and no much larger clone falls within one base. The junction carries 11 bases between V and J, which are trimmed by 5 bases and 4 bases respectively. The CDR1 and CDR2 encoded by the germline V gene (reference sequence) are MNHNY and SVGAGI. Counted from cysteine to phenylalanine, this CDR3 has 13 amino acids. The only DNA kept is the CDR3, 39 bases in frame from the first base. Reads for this sample came from an Illumina HiSeq 2500. Quantitative 5'-RACE with molecular barcodes was the method used to prepare the TCR beta libraries. The authors processed their data as follows. Disease-linked TCR variants were identified with a new computational method built on a probabilistic model of VDJ rearrangement. TCRdb took the public reads, trimmed them with fastp at Q25, ran MiXCR for clone calling and kept in-frame beta chains. Every CDR3 protein is listed once, alongside the most common genes and DNA of its rows. The V and J calls shown here were made by TCRdb, not taken from the authors' results. The sample data list 750,000 to 850,000 distinct CDR3 sequences, and 10% to 15% of these were observed just once. Approximately 0.51% of the sample is taken by the ten largest.

Results the study describes overall, beyond this receptor: Some motif variants were previously reported in synovial fluid and blood of reactive arthritis patients, suggesting common disease-initiation mechanisms. The disease-linked clones were reported to be significantly enriched in matched synovial fluid samples from ankylosing spondylitis patients. Blood from ankylosing spondylitis patients appeared to be characterized by a TCR beta motif made up of eight highly homologous amino acid variants. The disease-linked clones had a CD8+ phenotype and were found at relatively low frequencies in peripheral blood.

Rearrangement joined TRBV6-6 to TRBJ1-1, with the D segment identity uncertain. Source material: blood, either unsorted or a sorted T cell fraction (not recorded which). The TCR was taken from a male donor with ankylosing spondylitis. The DNA sequence follows: TGTGCCAGCAGTGACCCGACTGGCACTGAAGCTTTCTTT. This sequence encodes CASSDPTGTEAFF.